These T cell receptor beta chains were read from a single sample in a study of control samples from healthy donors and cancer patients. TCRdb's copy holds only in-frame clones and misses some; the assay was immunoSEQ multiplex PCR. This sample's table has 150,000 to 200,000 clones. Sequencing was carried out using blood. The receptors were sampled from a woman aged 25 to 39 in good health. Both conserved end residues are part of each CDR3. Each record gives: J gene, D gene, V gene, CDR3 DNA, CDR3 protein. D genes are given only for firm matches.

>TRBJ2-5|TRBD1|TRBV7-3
TGTGCCAGCAGCCAGGGGGCCTACGCTGGGGTGGAGACCCAGTACTTC
CASSQGAYAGVETQYF
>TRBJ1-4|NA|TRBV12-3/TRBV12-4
TGTGCCAGCAGCCCCCAAGGTGAAAAACTGTTTTTT
CASSPQGEKLFF
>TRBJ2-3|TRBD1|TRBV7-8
TGTGCCAGCAGCGCACCGGGACAGGGGTATTCAGATACGCAGTATTTT
CASSAPGQGYSDTQYF
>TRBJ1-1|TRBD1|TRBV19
TGTGCCAGCCAAGACAGGGCCGGGGACACTGAAGCTTTCTTT
CASQDRAGDTEAFF
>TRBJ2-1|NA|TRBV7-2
TGTGCCAGCAGCTTCAGGGGATCCAATGAGCAGTTCTTC
CASSFRGSNEQFF
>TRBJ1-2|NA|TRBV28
TGTGCCAGCAACGTCGGACAGCGCTCATACTATGGCTACACCTTC
CASNVGQRSYYGYTF
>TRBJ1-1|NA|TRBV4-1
TGCGCCAGCAGCCTCATGAACACTGAAGCTTTCTTT
CASSLMNTEAFF
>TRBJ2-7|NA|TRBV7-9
TGTGCCAGCAGCCCCCCGAGTGGCGAGCAGTACTTC
CASSPPSGEQYF
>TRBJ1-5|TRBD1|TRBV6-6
TGTGCCAGCAGTACGGGGCCAGACAGGGGACAGCCCCAGCATTTT
CASSTGPDRGQPQHF
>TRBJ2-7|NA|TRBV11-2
TGTGCCAGCAGCTTTTTGCCGGGAGAGCAGTACTTC
CASSFLPGEQYF
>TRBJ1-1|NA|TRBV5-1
TGCGCCAGCAGCTTGGCGTCGGGCGGCACTGAAGCTTTCTTT
CASSLASGGTEAFF
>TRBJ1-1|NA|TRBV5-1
TGCGCCAGCAGCTTGGTCGCAGGCAGGTGGACTGAAGCTTTCTTT
CASSLVAGRWTEAFF
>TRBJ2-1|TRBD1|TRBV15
TGTGCCACCAGCAGAGCGGGTGGCAGGGGGCAGAATGAGCAGTTCTTC
CATSRAGGRGQNEQFF